One and the same sample provided the 20 T cell receptor beta chains below, sequenced in a study of cytomegalovirus exposure and HLA in healthy donors. Vbeta (60) and Jbeta (13) primers were used in the PCR. Profiled with immunoSEQ multiplex PCR; TCRdb holds only in-frame clones, not every one. The sample shows around 190,000 clones, around three quarters of them seen only once. What was sequenced was PBMCs. These TCRs come from a man in his thirties or forties in good health and CMV-seronegative.

The chain recombines TRBV28 with TRBJ1-4; D may be TRBD1 (5 bases). CDR1 MDHEN and CDR2 SYDVKM come from the germline V gene. The length of the CDR3 is 13 residues. With 7 bases removed from V and 4 bases from J, the gap between germline ends came to 10 bases. CDR3 residues: CASIDSYNEKLFF. CDR3 nucleotides: TGTGCCAGCATCGACAGTTATAATGAAAAACTGTTTTTT. Filled out from reference TRBV28 and TRBJ1-4, the complete variable domain reads DVKVTQSSRYLVKRTGEKVFLECVQDMDHENMFWYRQDPGLGLRLIYFSYDVKMKEKGDIPEGYSVSREKKERFSLILESASTNQTSMYLCASIDSYNEKLFFGSGTQLSVL.

CDR3 residues: CASSFLADRVGDTQYF. As DNA, the CDR3 is TGTGCCAGCAGTTTTTTAGCGGACAGGGTCGGGGATACGCAGTATTTT. This rearrangement joins TRBV27 to TRBJ2-3, with 8 bases identical to TRBD1. V shed 3 bases, J shed 6 bases, and the junction held 11 bases outside the gene matches. The germline V gene has CDR1 MNHEY and CDR2 SMNVEV (reference sequence). This CDR3 contains 16 residues.

V is TRBV6-4 and J is TRBJ2-3, with TRBD1 matching 7 bases. CDR3 size: 11 residues. V lost 6 bases, J lost 6 bases, and 0 bases stayed unmatched. From germline, CDR1 is MRHNA and CDR2 SNTAGT. CDR3 nucleotides: TGTGCCAGCAGGACAGGGGATACGCAGTATTTT. It encodes CASRTGDTQYF.

The chain uses TRBV28 and TRBJ1-2, with 9 bases lining up with TRBD1. The V segment lost 5 bases and the J segment 8 bases; nucleotides outside the gene matches: 9. Germline V CDR1 and CDR2: MDHEN, SYDVKM. The CDR3 sequence is 14 residues long. CDR3 DNA: TGTGCCAGCAGTCTAGCAGGGACAGGGAAAGGCTACACCTTC. Residues: CASSLAGTGKGYTF.

The V gene is TRBV2, the J gene TRBJ2-7; TRBD2 agrees at 10 bases. The CDR3 sequence is 14 residues long. Per germline, CDR1 SNHLY and CDR2 FYNNEI. The V gene end was trimmed by 4 bases and the J gene end by 4 bases; junction bases not matched to a gene: 4. The CDR3 DNA reads TGTGCCAGCAGTGGTGCTAGCGGGAGTTACGAGCAGTACTTC. The encoded protein is CASSGASGSYEQYF.

The gene calls are TRBV5-1 and TRBJ2-7; the D gene is possibly TRBD1 (6 bases). The ends were cut back, 5 bases at V and 4 bases at J, with 13 bases in the middle. The CDR3 covers 13 residues. The germline V gene has CDR1 SGHRS and CDR2 YFSETQ. The CDR3 sequence is CASRYEQGYEQYF. In nucleotides, the CDR3 is TGCGCCAGCAGGTACGAACAGGGTTACGAGCAGTACTTC.

This chain connects TRBV7-9 to TRBJ1-1, with D possibly matching TRBD1 (6 bases). This CDR3 region has 12 residues. V lost 5 bases and J 7 bases, leaving 11 bases between the germline ends. Germline V lookup: CDR1 SEHNR, CDR2 FQNEAQ (reference sequence). The CDR3 region has the DNA TGTGCCAGCAGCCCAGGACAGTTTGAAGCTTTCTTT. It encodes CASSPGQFEAFF.

The chain employs TRBV27 and TRBJ2-3; TRBD1 is a possible D gene (6 bases). Germline CDR1 is MNHEY and CDR2 is SMNVEV (reference sequence). The V end lost 1 base, the J end lost 3 bases, and 8 bases lay between the germline ends. The CDR3 length is 14 residues. CDR3 nucleotide sequence: TGTGCCAGCAGTTTATGGGGGCTAACAGATACGCAGTATTTT. Residues: CASSLWGLTDTQYF.

This clone was picked up one time. The chain combines TRBV4-1 with TRBJ1-6; D possibly corresponds to TRBD1 (5 bases). From germline, CDR1 is MGHRA and CDR2 YSYEKL. V was pared by 3 bases and J by 5 bases, with 17 bases between. The CDR3 has 17 amino acids. The CDR3 bases are TGCGCCAGCAGCCAGGTTACTGGGGGGATCCATAATTCACCCCTCCACTTT. This sequence encodes CASSQVTGGIHNSPLHF.

The chain carries TRBV7-3 and TRBJ2-7, with TRBD2 matching 8 bases. V gave up 2 bases and J gave up 0 bases; unmatched junction bases: 3. The CDR3 consists of 15 residues. Germline loops: CDR1 SGHTA, CDR2 FQGTGA. CDR3 sequence reads: CASSLEREYSYEQYF. CDR3 bases: TGTGCCAGCAGCTTAGAGCGGGAGTACTCCTACGAGCAGTACTTC.

This clone has only a few counts. The V and J genes are TRBV7-9 and TRBJ2-3; a possible D gene is TRBD2 (6 bases). Germline CDR1 is SEHNR and CDR2 is FQNEAQ (reference sequence). With 4 bases removed from V and 4 bases from J, the gap between germline ends came to 12 bases. The CDR3 is made up of 14 amino acids. The CDR3 is CASSSMVAADTQYF. CDR3 nucleotide sequence: TGTGCCAGCAGCTCCATGGTAGCGGCAGATACGCAGTATTTT.

This chain links TRBV2 with TRBJ2-1; TRBD2 aligns across 8 bases. CDR1 SNHLY and CDR2 FYNNEI come from the germline V gene. Trimming removed 2 bases from V and 4 bases from J; junction bases left unmatched: 4. This CDR3 is 15 amino acids long. The DNA for the CDR3 is TGTGCCAGCAGTGAAATAGCGGGAAATTACAATGAGCAGTTCTTC. It translates to CASSEIAGNYNEQFF.

The J gene is TRBJ2-7, the V gene TRBV19, with TRBD1 identical over 8 bases. Germline V gene data show CDR1 as LNHDA and CDR2 as SQIVND (reference sequence). V lost 8 bases, J lost 3 bases, and 6 bases stayed unmatched. This CDR3 has 13 residues. Here the CDR3 DNA reads TGTGCCAGTGGGACAGGCAGTTTCTACGAGCAGTACTTC. Translating gives CASGTGSFYEQYF.

This clone was recorded only once. J is TRBJ2-1 and V is TRBV7-2; 9 bases agree with TRBD2. CDR3 size: 13 residues. Germline values: CDR1 SGHTA, CDR2 FQGNSA. Losses at the gene ends were 7 bases for V and 7 bases for J; bases not matched to a gene: 5. DNA of the CDR3: TGTGCCAGCAACGCGGGAGGGCCGAATGAGCAGTTCTTC. Translated: CASNAGGPNEQFF. Full variable domain (outside the CDR3, taken from reference TRBV7-2 and TRBJ2-1): GAGVSQSPSNKVTEKGKDVELRCDPISGHTALYWYRQSLGQGLEFLIYFQGNSAPDKSGLPSDRFSAERTGGSVSTLTIQRTQQEDSAVYLCASNAGGPNEQFFGPGTRLTVL.

The chain joins TRBV9 to TRBJ1-1; no reliable D call. The germline V gene encodes CDR1 SGDLS and CDR2 YYNGEE. The CDR3 has 11 amino acids. Trimming cost V 6 bases and J 6 bases, with 9 bases left between them. The CDR3 bases are TGTGCCAGCACCCCCGCGGCTGAAGCTTTCTTT. It is translated as CASTPAAEAFF. The entire variable domain, with the rest obtained from reference TRBV9 and TRBJ1-1, is as follows: DSGVTQTPKHLITATGQRVTLRCSPRSGDLSVYWYQQSLDQGLQFLIQYYNGEERAKGNILERFSAQQFPDLHSELNLSSLELGDSALYFCASTPAAEAFFGQGTRLTVV.

The chain couples TRBV7-9 to TRBJ1-2; D possibly corresponds to TRBD1 (5 bases). V lost 0 bases and J 8 bases, leaving 10 bases between the germline ends. The CDR3 sequence is 13 residues long. CDR1 is SEHNR, CDR2 FQNEAQ, per germline (reference sequence). The CDR3 DNA is TGTGCCAGCAGCTTAGCTTTAGGGGAAGGCTACACCTTC. This sequence encodes CASSLALGEGYTF.

The chain uses TRBV7-2 and TRBJ2-1, with 11 bases identical to TRBD2. With 1 base clipped from V and 7 bases from J, the junction kept 6 bases outside the gene matches. Germline CDR1 and CDR2: SGHTA and FQGNSA. The CDR3 loop spans 16 amino acids. CDR3 protein: CASSLDGTSGRNEQFF. DNA of the CDR3: TGTGCCAGCAGCTTAGATGGGACTAGCGGTCGGAATGAGCAGTTCTTC.

The genes are TRBV28 and TRBJ2-3, with D possibly being TRBD2 (6 bases). With 7 bases removed from V and 4 bases from J, the gap between germline ends came to 21 bases. The CDR3 runs 16 residues. Germline V lookup: CDR1 MDHEN, CDR2 SYDVKM. CDR3 bases: TGTGCCAGCATGAAGGTACGCGGGACGTTCTCAGATACGCAGTATTTT. Translating it yields CASMKVRGTFSDTQYF.

V is TRBV25-1 and J is TRBJ2-7; 10 bases match TRBD1. V trimming: 3 bases; J trimming: 9 bases; junction bases outside the gene matches: 5. The CDR3 spans 13 residues. The germline gives CDR1 MGHDK, CDR2 SYGVNS. Here the CDR3 reads CASSEDRGVWQYF. CDR3 sequence (DNA): TGTGCCAGCAGTGAGGACAGGGGGGTCTGGCAGTACTTC.

CDR3 DNA: TGTGCCAGCAGTCCAAGCACAGCGGGAGGGCCTAGCTCCTACGAGCAGTACTTC. Translated: CASSPSTAGGPSSYEQYF. This chain connects TRBV7-6 to TRBJ2-7, with TRBD2 identical over 10 bases. The CDR3 spans 18 residues. Germline-derived CDR1 and CDR2 are SGHVS and FNYEAQ. The ends lost 6 bases at V and 0 bases at J; junction bases unmatched: 14.